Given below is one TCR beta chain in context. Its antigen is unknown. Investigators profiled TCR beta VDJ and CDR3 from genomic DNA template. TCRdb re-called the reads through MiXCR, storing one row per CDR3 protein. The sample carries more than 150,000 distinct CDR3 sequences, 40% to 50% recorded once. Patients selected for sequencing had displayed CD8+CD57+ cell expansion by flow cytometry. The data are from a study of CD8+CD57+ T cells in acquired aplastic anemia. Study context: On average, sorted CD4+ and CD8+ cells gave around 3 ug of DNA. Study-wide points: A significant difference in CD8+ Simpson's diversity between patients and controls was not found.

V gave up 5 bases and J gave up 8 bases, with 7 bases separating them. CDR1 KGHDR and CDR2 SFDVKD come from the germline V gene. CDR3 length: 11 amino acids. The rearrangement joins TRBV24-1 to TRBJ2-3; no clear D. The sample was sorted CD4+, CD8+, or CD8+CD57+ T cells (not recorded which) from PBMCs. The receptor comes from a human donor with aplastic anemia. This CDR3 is CATSASGTQYF. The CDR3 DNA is TGTGCCACCAGTGCTTCTGGTACGCAGTATTTT.